This record concerns one T cell receptor beta chain sequence. Its cognate antigen has yet to be identified. It has no much larger one-base neighbor in the sample; base qualities were not kept. From cysteine to phenylalanine, the CDR3 is 13 amino acids long. The kept DNA is CDR3 alone, 39 bases in frame from the first base. Clipping removes 6 bases from V and 5 bases from J, with 3 as the unmatched junction base count. This specimen comes from a study of T cell responses to AZD1222 COVID-19 vaccine (dated by TCRdb to 2020 to 2022). Regarding the study in general: A total of around 240 trial participants underwent TCR sequencing, of whom approximately 200 had received two doses of AZD1222 and roughly 26 had received two doses of the MenACWY control vaccine. Trial participants were enrolled by age into 18-55, 56-69 and 70-plus year subgroups, with about 150, 28 and 57 TCR-sequenced participants respectively.

General conclusions and limits of the study: Spike-specific TCR breadth and depth rose significantly after two AZD1222 doses compared with day 0 and with MenACWY recipients. Participants were mostly white British and included more females than males, and it was suggested by the authors that clonal diversity may have been underestimated. In the small 56-69-year group, the increase in depth fell short of significance, most likely because of low power. Because no day 14 peak-response samples were available, the repertoires could be characterized only after the peak T cell response. Conclusions about previously exposed vaccinees are limited, since just five or six AZD1222 recipients were seropositive for SARS-CoV-2 at baseline. Reportedly, almost half of the unique spike-specific TCRs recognized epitopes lying outside the regions that are mutated in the B.1.351 and B.1.1.7 variants. The whole spike protein was spanned by vaccine-associated CD4 TCRs, and dominant responses were seen in regions 160-218 and 743-854.

The time point label corresponds to: about 28 days (+/-7) after the second vaccine dose. AZD1222 recipients with second doses at about 4 weeks or about 12 weeks were pooled, because spike-specific TCR depth and breadth did not differ between schedules. The vaccinee samples were drawn from two UK trials, COV001 and COV002, one of which was a single-blind randomized controlled phase 2/3 trial testing AZD1222 (ChAdOx1 nCoV-19) in healthy adults. For TCRbeta chain sequencing, PBMC samples from trial participants were taken at day 0 and at day 28 after the second dose. The CDR3 regions of human TCRbeta chains were analyzed by immunosequencing. Turning to the authors' computational methods: TCRs in the repertoires were compared against a reference library of SARS-CoV-2-specific TCRs that had been generated with the MIRA antigen-specificity platform. Breadth was defined as the fraction of unique TCRs that were SARS-CoV-2-associated, and depth was defined as the fraction of total T cells that were SARS-CoV-2-associated. Using the MIRA data, each spike-specific TCR was mapped to the spike region that the TCR reacts to and placed in a CD4 or CD8 class. Log10-transformed breadth and depth values were compared by one-way ANOVA with Sidak's multiple comparisons tests. TCRdb took over this immuneACCESS table, retaining in-frame rearrangements with V and J assigned. Such tables are incomplete; in checked studies, under half of the missing clones stem from an unresolved V gene, and the remainder is unexplained. For V, J and clone size, that table is used; D and trimming come from the DNA. In all, the sample holds 100,000 or so clones, and around 87% of those were seen once. The leading ten clones occupy roughly a tenth of the sample.

The sequenced sample was peripheral blood, obtained 28 days after the second AZD1222 dose. The sequence links TRBV12-3 or TRBV12-4 to TRBJ2-2; TRBD2 fits 7 bases in the junction. The source is an adult who received the AZD1222 COVID-19 vaccine. The CDR3 region: CASRVGGTGELFF. The nucleotide sequence reads as follows: TGTGCCAGCAGAGTGGGGGGGACCGGGGAGCTGTTTTTT.